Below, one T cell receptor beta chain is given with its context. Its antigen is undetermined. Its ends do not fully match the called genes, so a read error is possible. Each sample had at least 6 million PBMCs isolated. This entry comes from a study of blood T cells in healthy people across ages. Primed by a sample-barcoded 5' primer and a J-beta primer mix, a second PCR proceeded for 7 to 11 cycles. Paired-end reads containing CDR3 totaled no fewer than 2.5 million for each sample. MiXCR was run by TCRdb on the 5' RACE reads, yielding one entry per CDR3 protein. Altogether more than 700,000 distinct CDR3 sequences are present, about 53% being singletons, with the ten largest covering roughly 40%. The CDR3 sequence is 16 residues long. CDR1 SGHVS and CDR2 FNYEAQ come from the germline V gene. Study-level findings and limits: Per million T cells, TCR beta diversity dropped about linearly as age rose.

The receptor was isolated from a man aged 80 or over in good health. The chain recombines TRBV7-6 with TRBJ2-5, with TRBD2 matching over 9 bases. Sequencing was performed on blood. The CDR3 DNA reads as TGTGTCAGCAGCTTAGTAACTAGCGGGTCTCGGGAGACCCAGTACTTC. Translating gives CVSSLVTSGSRETQYF.